This T cell receptor (beta chain) was retrieved from a study of T cells in Graves' hyperthyroidism and ophthalmopathy. The CDR3 runs 14 residues. The V and J ends lost 6 bases and 3 bases, in that order; junction bases with no gene match: 4. This clonotype was seen many times. RNA transcripts gave rise to amplified TCR beta CDR3 regions. The study used the HTBI primer set for a first-round RT-PCR of the TCR CDR3. TCRdb reanalysed the multiplex PCR reads using MiXCR and keeps one entry per CDR3 protein. The sample has under 40,000 distinct CDR3 sequences, about 50% seen once. With a duration under 2 months, the hyperthyroidism was newly diagnosed in patients aged 18 to 65. Any symptoms of ophthalmopathy came after the first hyperthyroidism diagnosis, from which the blood sample dates.

V and J are TRBV12-3 or TRBV12-4 and TRBJ2-5; TRBD2 matches 10 bases. Sample: blood. The receptor's source is a woman in her forties or fifties with Graves' hyperthyroidism that later progressed to Graves' ophthalmopathy. This CDR3 reads CASRNGLAEETQYF. The DNA of the CDR3 is TGTGCCAGCAGAAATGGACTAGCGGAAGAGACCCAGTACTTC.